The clone carrying this T cell receptor (beta chain) came up a few times. This CDR3 contains 10 residues. Per the germline V gene, CDR1 is GTSNPN and CDR2 is SVGIG (reference sequence). V shed 3 bases and J shed 2 bases, with 0 bases lying between them. TCRdb's copy holds only in-frame clones and misses some; the assay was immunoSEQ multiplex PCR. Here the sample spans approximately 190,000 clones, around 86% being singletons. The sample comes from a study of T cell responses to AZD1222 COVID-19 vaccine. The source of this sequence is an adult in good health. The specimen was peripheral blood, collected on day 0 of MenACWY control vaccination. The chain uses TRBV30 and TRBJ2-3; no reliable D call. CDR3 in DNA: TGTGCCTGGAGCACAGATACGCAGTATTTT. It specifies CAWSTDTQYF.